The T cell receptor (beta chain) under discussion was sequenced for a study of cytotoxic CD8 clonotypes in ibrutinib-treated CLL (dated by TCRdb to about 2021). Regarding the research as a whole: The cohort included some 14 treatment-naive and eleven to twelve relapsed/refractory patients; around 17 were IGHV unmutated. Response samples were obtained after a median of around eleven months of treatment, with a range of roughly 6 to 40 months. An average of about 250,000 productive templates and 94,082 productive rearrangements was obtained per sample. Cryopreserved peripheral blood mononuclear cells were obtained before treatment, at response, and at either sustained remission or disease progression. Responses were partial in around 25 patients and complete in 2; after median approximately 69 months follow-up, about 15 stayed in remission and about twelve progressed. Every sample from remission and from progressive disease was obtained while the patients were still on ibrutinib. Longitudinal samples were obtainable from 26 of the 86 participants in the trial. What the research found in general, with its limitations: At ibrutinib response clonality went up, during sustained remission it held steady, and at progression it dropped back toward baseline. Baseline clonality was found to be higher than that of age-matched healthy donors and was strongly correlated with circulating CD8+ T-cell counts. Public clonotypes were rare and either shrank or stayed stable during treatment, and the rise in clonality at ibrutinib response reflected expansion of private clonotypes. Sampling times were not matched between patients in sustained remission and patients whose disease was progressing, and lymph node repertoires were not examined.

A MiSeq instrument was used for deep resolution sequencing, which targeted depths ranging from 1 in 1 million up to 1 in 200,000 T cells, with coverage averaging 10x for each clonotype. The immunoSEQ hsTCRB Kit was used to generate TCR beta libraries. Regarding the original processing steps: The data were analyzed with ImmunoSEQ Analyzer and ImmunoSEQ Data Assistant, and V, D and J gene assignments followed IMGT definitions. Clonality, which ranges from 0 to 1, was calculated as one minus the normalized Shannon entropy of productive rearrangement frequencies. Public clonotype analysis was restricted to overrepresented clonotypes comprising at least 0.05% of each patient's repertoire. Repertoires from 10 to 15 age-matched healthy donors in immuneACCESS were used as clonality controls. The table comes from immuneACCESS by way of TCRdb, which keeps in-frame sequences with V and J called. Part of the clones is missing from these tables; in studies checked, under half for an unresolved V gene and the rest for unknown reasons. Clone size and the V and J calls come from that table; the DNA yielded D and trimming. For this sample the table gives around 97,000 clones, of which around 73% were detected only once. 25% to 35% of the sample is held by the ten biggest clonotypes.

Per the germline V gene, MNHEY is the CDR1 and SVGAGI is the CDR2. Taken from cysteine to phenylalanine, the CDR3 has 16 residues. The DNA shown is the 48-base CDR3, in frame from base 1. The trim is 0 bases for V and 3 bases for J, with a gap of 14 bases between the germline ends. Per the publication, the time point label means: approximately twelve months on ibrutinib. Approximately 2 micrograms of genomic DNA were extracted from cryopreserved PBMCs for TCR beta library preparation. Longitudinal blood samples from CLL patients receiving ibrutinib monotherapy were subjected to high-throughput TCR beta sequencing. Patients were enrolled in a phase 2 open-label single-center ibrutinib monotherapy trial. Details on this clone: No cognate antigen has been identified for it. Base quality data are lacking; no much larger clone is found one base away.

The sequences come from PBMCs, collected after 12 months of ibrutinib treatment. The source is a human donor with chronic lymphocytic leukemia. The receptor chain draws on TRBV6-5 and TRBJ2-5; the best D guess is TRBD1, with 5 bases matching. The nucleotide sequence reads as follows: TGTGCCAGCAGTTACTCGGGGAAGGGGAAGGAAGAGACCCAGTACTTC. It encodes CASSYSGKGKEETQYF.